The 23 T cell receptor beta chains below were found in one sample sequenced in a study of spatial heterogeneity in lung cancer. Whole-study results and caveats: Intratumoral expanded alpha and beta TCR counts were found to track tumor mutation counts.

Using its own MiXCR run on the 5' RACE reads, TCRdb lists one record per CDR3 protein. Counted here are about 13,000 distinct CDR3 sequences, roughly 5.5% occurring once; the ten biggest clones make up around 25%. Time point described: sample taken at primary tumor resection. For these TCRs, the target antigens are not known. This material consisted of lung tumor tissue, taken at surgery. The receptors were gathered from a male donor with early-stage non-small cell lung cancer.

Worth noting for this clonotype: This beta chain came through as a stray read in a library set up for alpha chains, and its size says little. The chain couples TRBV11-2 to TRBJ2-1, with D tentatively TRBD1 (5 bases). Between the trimmed V and J ends, which lost 1 base and 8 bases, there was a span of 9 bases. Per germline, CDR1 SGHAT and CDR2 FQNNGV. This CDR3 is 13 amino acids long. CDR3 loop: CASSLGGGDEQFF. CDR3 in DNA: TGTGCCAGCAGCTTAGGGGGCGGCGATGAGCAGTTCTTC.

This clonotype has only a few counts. This beta chain came through as a stray read in a library set up for alpha chains, and its size says little. V usage is TRBV6-5 and J usage is TRBJ2-1, with 7 bases lining up with TRBD2. CDR3 size: 16 residues. The V gene end was trimmed by 0 bases and the J gene end by 2 bases; junction bases not matched to a gene: 4. CDR1 and CDR2 (germline): MNHEY, SVGAGI. The DNA of the CDR3 is TGTGCCAGCAGTTACTCGGGGAGGGTTCCCTACAATGAGCAGTTCTTC. Its protein is CASSYSGRVPYNEQFF.

The sample holds many counts of this clonotype. This beta chain lies outside the target of a library built for alpha chains; its clone size means little. The rearrangement links TRBV6-6 to TRBJ1-1; no clear D gene. Trimming shortened V by 2 bases and J by 4 bases, and 8 bases separated the two germline ends. Germline lookup yields CDR1 MNHNY and CDR2 SVGAGI (reference sequence). CDR3 size: 13 residues. The CDR3 sequence: CASSYREGTEAFF. The CDR3 nucleotides are TGTGCCAGCAGTTACAGGGAGGGCACTGAAGCTTTCTTT.

Ten or more counts support this clonotype. This beta chain is an unintended read in a library built for alpha chains; its size means little. The genes are TRBV10-2 and TRBJ1-4; D is possibly TRBD1 (6 bases). Germline CDR1 WSHSY, CDR2 SAAADI. The ends were cut back, 4 bases at V and 0 bases at J, with 9 bases in the middle. This CDR3 is built from 15 residues. The CDR3 DNA sequence: TGCGCCAGCAGTGGGGACACGGCAACTAATGAAAAACTGTTTTTT. Protein product: CASSGDTATNEKLFF.

This clonotype was seen at least ten times. This beta chain is an off-target read within a library intended for alpha chains, so its frequency means little. The rearrangement links TRBV6-1 to TRBJ1-1; D not certain. Trimming took off 10 bases at V and 6 bases at J, with 18 bases between the two ends. The germline V gene has CDR1 MNHNS and CDR2 SASEGT. This CDR3 region has 13 residues. The CDR3 bases are TGTGCCACCTCGATCCGAACACGCGCTGAAGCTTTCTTT. Amino acid sequence: CATSIRTRAEAFF.

With respect to this clonotype: As an off-target read in a library built for alpha chains, this beta chain has a frequency of little significance. This sequence joins TRBV20-1 and TRBJ1-2, with a weak D call TRBD1 (6 bases). CDR3 size: 12 residues. Germline loops: CDR1 DFQATT, CDR2 SNEGSKA (reference sequence). Trimming pared 7 bases from V and 3 bases from J, leaving 12 bases between. The DNA for the CDR3 is TGCAGTGTGAGAAACAGGGACTATGGCTACACCTTC. Encoded protein: CSVRNRDYGYTF.

Points on this clonotype: The library was prepared for alpha chains; this beta chain is a stray read, so its frequency means little. The chain links TRBV4-1 to TRBJ1-5, with 11 bases identical to TRBD1. V lost 2 bases, J lost 9 bases, and 3 bases stayed unmatched. The CDR3 covers 14 residues. From germline, CDR1 is MGHRA and CDR2 YSYEKL. The CDR3 region has the DNA TGCGCCAGCAGCCAACGGACAGGGGGCCGGCCCCAGCATTTT. Translation gives CASSQRTGGRPQHF.

This clonotype appeared many times. This beta chain slipped into a library made for alpha chains as a stray read, so its size is not meaningful. The gene calls are TRBV11-2 and TRBJ1-3, with D uncertain. This CDR3 is 13 amino acids long. The germline V gene encodes CDR1 SGHAT and CDR2 FQNNGV. Trimming shortened V by 4 bases and J by 2 bases, and 6 bases separated the two germline ends. CDR3 loop: CASSSQAGNTIYF. The CDR3 DNA is TGTGCCAGCAGCTCCCAAGCTGGAAACACCATATATTTT.

In the case of this clonotype: Because this beta chain is a stray read in a library intended to capture alpha chains, its abundance should not be given much weight. The chain carries TRBV3-1 and TRBJ2-3; TRBD1 matches 8 bases. V gave up 4 bases and J gave up 3 bases; unmatched junction bases: 12. This CDR3 has 17 residues. Germline V gene data show CDR1 as LGHDT and CDR2 as YNNKEL (reference sequence). CDR3 sequence: CASSPSTDRDRTDTQYF. For the CDR3, the DNA is TGTGCCAGCAGCCCGTCCACGGACAGGGATCGGACAGATACGCAGTATTTT.

In this sample, this clonotype is medium-sized. Within a library made for alpha chains, this beta chain is off target, and its count is uninformative. J is TRBJ2-5 and V is TRBV28; 7 nucleotides line up with TRBD1. The CDR3 extends over 15 amino acids. V was clipped by 3 bases and J by 4 bases; unmatched bases: 8. In germline, CDR1 is MDHEN, CDR2 SYDVKM. The CDR3 region is CASSFSGRGRETQYF. CDR3 coding DNA: TGTGCCAGCAGTTTCTCCGGCAGGGGGAGAGAGACCCAGTACTTC.

The sample holds many counts of this clonotype. This beta chain represents an off-target read in a library built for alpha chains; its size is of limited meaning. The chain carries TRBV20-1 and TRBJ2-1; a possible D gene is TRBD1 (5 bases). The CDR3 length is 13 residues. CDR1 DFQATT and CDR2 SNEGSKA come from the germline V gene (reference sequence). The V end lost 6 bases, the J end lost 8 bases, and 17 bases lay between the germline ends. The CDR3 protein is CSAPSRVYHEQFF. The CDR3 bases are TGCAGTGCCCCCTCCAGGGTTTACCATGAGCAGTTCTTC.

This clonotype was counted at least ten times. The size of this beta chain means little, since it is a stray read in a library made for alpha chains. V and J are TRBV6-2 or TRBV6-3 and TRBJ1-1; D is unclear. Germline V lookup: CDR1 MNHEY, CDR2 SVGEGT. There are 15 residues in the CDR3. V lost 8 bases and J lost 4, with 20 bases in between. The CDR3: CASQDFQQSSTEAFF. The CDR3 DNA reads as TGTGCCAGCCAAGACTTCCAACAATCGAGCACTGAAGCTTTCTTT.

There are a few counts of this clonotype. In a library made to pick up alpha chains, this beta chain is a stray read with a size that means little. This chain connects TRBV12-3 or TRBV12-4 to TRBJ2-3; 14 nucleotides match TRBD2. CDR3 size: 21 residues. With V trimmed by 6 bases and J by 4 bases, 21 bases remained unmatched. CDR3 nucleotide sequence: TGTGCCAGCAGCCGCCGCGCCGGACTAGCGGGGGGCCCCCTGCGATCAGATACGCAGTATTTT. Encoded protein: CASSRRAGLAGGPLRSDTQYF.

Concerning this clonotype itself: Because this beta chain is a stray read in a library intended to capture alpha chains, its abundance should not be given much weight. The chain uses TRBV12-3 or TRBV12-4 and TRBJ1-1, with 7 bases lining up with TRBD1. V lost 6 bases, J lost 2 bases, and 6 bases stayed unmatched. This CDR3 region has 14 residues. DNA for the CDR3: TGTGCCAGCAGACTGAGACAGGGAAACACTGAAGCTTTCTTT. Translated, it gives CASRLRQGNTEAFF.

This clonotype was seen at least ten times. This beta chain is a stray sequence in a library constructed for alpha chains; its clone size is not meaningful. V gene TRBV20-1 combines with J gene TRBJ2-7; D is perhaps TRBD2 (5 bases). V lost 3 bases to trimming and J lost 5 bases, with 11 bases between them. This CDR3 is 12 amino acids long. Germline values: CDR1 DFQATT, CDR2 SNEGSKA (reference sequence). In DNA, the CDR3 is TGCAGTGCTAGTTCCAGCGGTGACGAGCAGTACTTC. It yields the protein CSASSSGDEQYF.

This clonotype was recorded at least ten times. This beta chain is an off-target read within a library intended for alpha chains, so its frequency means little. The V and J genes are TRBV2 and TRBJ1-2, with TRBD1 as a possible D gene (5 bases). Looked up from germline, CDR1 is SNHLY and CDR2 is FYNNEI. With 4 bases removed from V and 1 base from J, the gap between germline ends came to 7 bases. The CDR3 contains 13 residues. The CDR3 sequence is CASSGDGNYGYTF. In DNA, the CDR3 is TGTGCCAGCAGTGGGGACGGTAACTATGGCTACACCTTC.

This clonotype came up many times. Little can be read into the size of this beta chain, an off-target read in a library designed for alpha chains. This chain uses TRBV2 with TRBJ2-3; D gene ambiguous. Germline V gene sequence: CDR1 SNHLY, CDR2 FYNNEI. V lost 4 bases and J 0 bases, leaving 8 bases between the germline ends. The CDR3 is 14 amino acids. The CDR3 bases are TGTGCCAGCAGTGCGTTTGGGAGCACAGATACGCAGTATTTT. This gives the protein CASSAFGSTDTQYF.

About this clonotype: This beta chain is a stray sequence in a library constructed for alpha chains; its clone size is not meaningful. The chain combines TRBV7-2 with TRBJ1-2, with D unclear. The germline V gene encodes CDR1 SGHTA and CDR2 FQGNSA. The CDR3 covers 13 residues. Trimming took off 2 bases at V and 4 bases at J, with 8 bases between the two ends. The CDR3 region has the DNA TGTGCCAGCAGCTTAACGGCCGTCTATGGCTACACCTTC. Protein: CASSLTAVYGYTF.

At least ten counts were recorded for this clonotype. Found in a library prepared for alpha chains, this beta chain is an off-target read, and its abundance has little meaning. The chain uses TRBV15 and TRBJ2-1; tentative D call: TRBD1 (7 bases). The germline CDR1 and CDR2 sequences are LNHNV and YYDKDF (reference sequence). With 0 bases removed from V and 4 bases from J, the gap between germline ends came to 13 bases. The CDR3 is 16 residues long. The CDR3 bases are TGTGCCACCAGCAGAGATCGACAGGGAGGTTACAATGAGCAGTTCTTC. It codes for CATSRDRQGGYNEQFF.

This clonotype has at least ten counts. This beta chain is off target for a library built for alpha chains, so its abundance means little. CDR3 bases: TGTGCCAGCAGCTTGCAGGGGCCGGGCGAAAAACTGTTTTTT. Protein: CASSLQGPGEKLFF. The chain recombines TRBV5-6 with TRBJ1-4; D may be TRBD1 (6 bases). The CDR3 runs 14 residues. Trimming removed 1 base from V and 8 bases from J, with 12 bases in between. CDR1 is SGHDT and CDR2 is YYEEEE in the germline V gene.

This clonotype was observed many times. A library prepared for alpha chains yielded this beta chain as an off-target read; its size is of little meaning. V usage is TRBV6-2 or TRBV6-3 and J usage is TRBJ2-1, with TRBD2 matching over 10 bases. The trim removed 2 bases at V and 7 bases at J, leaving 14 bases unmatched. The CDR3 sequence is 18 residues long. Per germline, CDR1 MNHEY and CDR2 SVGEGT. The CDR3 loop is CASSYDPPAGGVKNEQFF. The CDR3 DNA reads TGTGCCAGCAGTTACGACCCCCCAGCGGGGGGGGTTAAGAATGAGCAGTTCTTC.

This clonotype turned up a few times. This beta chain represents an off-target read in a library built for alpha chains; its size is of limited meaning. This rearrangement joins TRBV14 to TRBJ2-7, with 7 positions matching TRBD1. V lost 4 bases, J lost 0 bases, and 6 bases stayed unmatched. CDR1 is SGHDN and CDR2 is FVKESK in the germline V gene. CDR3 length equals 15 residues. CDR3 coding DNA: TGTGCCAGCAGCCTTCTCGGGACAGCCTCCTACGAGCAGTACTTC. Translating it yields CASSLLGTASYEQYF. The variable domain in full, completed from reference TRBV14 and TRBJ2-7, reads EAGVTQFPSHSVIEKGQTVTLRCDPISGHDNLYWYRRVMGKEIKFLLHFVKESKQDESGMPNNRFLAERTGGTYSTLKVQPAELEDSGVYFCASSLLGTASYEQYFGPGTRLTVT.

This clonotype has at least ten counts. A library made for alpha chains picked up this beta chain off target, so its size means little. The J gene is TRBJ1-2, the V gene TRBV18; D remains unclear. The length of the CDR3 is 15 residues. Trimming took 2 bases from V and 2 from J, leaving 12 bases between them. The germline CDR1 and CDR2 sequences are KGHSH and LQKENI. In DNA form, the CDR3 reads TGTGCCAGCTCACCAGAAAAGGGAGGGAACTATGGCTACACCTTC. It yields the protein CASSPEKGGNYGYTF.